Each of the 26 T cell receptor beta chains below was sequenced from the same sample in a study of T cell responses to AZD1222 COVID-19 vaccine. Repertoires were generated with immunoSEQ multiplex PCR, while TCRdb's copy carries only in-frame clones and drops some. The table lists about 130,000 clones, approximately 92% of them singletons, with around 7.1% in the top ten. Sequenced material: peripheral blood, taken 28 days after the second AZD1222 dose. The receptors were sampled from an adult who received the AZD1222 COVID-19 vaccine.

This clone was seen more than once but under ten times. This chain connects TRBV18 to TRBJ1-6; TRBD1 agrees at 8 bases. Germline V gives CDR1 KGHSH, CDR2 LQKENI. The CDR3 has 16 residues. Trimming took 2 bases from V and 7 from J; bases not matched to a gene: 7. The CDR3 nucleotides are TGTGCCAGCTCACCAATACAAGGACAGGGAAATTCACCCCTCCACTTT. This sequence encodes CASSPIQGQGNSPLHF.

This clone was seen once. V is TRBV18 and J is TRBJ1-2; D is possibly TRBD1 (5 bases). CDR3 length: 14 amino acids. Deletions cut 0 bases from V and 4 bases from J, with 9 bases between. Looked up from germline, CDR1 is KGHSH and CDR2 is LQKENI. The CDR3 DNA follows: TGTGCCAGCTCACCACCAGCAGGGACCTATGGCTACACCTTC. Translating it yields CASSPPAGTYGYTF. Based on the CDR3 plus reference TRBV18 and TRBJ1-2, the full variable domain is NAGVMQNPRHLVRRRGQEARLRCSPMKGHSHVYWYRQLPEEGLKFMVYLQKENIIDESGMPKERFSAEFPKEGPSILRIQQVVRGDSAAYFCASSPPAGTYGYTFGSGTRLTVV.

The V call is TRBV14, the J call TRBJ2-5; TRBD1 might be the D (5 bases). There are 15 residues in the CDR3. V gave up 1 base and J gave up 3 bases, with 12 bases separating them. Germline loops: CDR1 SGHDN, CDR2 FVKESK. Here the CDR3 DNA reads TGTGCCAGCAGCCAAGTAGGGGCTGGAGAAGAGACCCAGTACTTC. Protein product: CASSQVGAGEETQYF.

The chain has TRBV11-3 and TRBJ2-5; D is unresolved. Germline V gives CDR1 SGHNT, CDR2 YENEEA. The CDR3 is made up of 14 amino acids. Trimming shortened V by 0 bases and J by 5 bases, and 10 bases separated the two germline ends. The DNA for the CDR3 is TGTGCCAGCAGCTTAGATACCTTATGGGAGACCCAGTACTTC. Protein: CASSLDTLWETQYF.

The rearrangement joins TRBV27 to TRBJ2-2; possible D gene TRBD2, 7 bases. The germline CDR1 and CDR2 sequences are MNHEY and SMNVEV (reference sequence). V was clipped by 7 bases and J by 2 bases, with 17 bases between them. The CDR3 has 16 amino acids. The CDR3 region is CASNVGGGGNTGELFF. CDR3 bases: TGTGCCAGCAATGTGGGGGGCGGGGGAAACACCGGGGAGCTGTTTTTT.

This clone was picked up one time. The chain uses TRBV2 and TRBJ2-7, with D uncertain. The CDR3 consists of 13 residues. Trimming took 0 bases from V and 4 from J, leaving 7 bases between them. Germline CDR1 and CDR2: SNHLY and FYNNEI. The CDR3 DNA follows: TGTGCCAGCAGTGAAGCGCTTGGATACGAGCAGTACTTC. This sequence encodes CASSEALGYEQYF.

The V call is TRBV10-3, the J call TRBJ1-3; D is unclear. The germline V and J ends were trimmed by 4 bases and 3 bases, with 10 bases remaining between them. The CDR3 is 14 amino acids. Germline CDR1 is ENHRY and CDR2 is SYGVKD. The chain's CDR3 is CAISGRGSGNTIYF. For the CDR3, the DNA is TGTGCCATCAGTGGCAGAGGGAGTGGAAACACCATATATTTT.

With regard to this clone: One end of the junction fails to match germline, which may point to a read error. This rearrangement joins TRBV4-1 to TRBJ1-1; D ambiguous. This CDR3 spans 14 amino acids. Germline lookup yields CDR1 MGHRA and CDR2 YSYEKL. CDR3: CASGQWTGNTEAFF. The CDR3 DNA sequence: TGCGCCAGCGGCCAATGGACGGGGAACACTGAAGCTTTCTTT.

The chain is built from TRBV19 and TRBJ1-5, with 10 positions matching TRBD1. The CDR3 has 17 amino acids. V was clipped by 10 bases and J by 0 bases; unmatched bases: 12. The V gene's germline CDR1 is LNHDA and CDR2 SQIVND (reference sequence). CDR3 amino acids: CATENRDRGYSNQPQHF. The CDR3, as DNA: TGTGCCACCGAAAACCGGGACAGGGGCTATAGCAATCAGCCCCAGCATTTT.

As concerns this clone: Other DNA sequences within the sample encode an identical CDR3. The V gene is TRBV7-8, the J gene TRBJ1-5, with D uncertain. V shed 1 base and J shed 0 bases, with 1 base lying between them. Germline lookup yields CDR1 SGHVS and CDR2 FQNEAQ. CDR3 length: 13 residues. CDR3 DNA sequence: TGTGCCAGCAGCTTAGATAGCAATCAGCCCCAGCATTTT. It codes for CASSLDSNQPQHF.

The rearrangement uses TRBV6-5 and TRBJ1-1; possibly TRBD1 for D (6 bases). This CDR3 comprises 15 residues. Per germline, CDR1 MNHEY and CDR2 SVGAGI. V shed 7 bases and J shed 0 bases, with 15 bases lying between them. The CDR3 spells CASTAMGGLNTEAFF. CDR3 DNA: TGTGCCAGCACCGCGATGGGGGGGCTGAACACTGAAGCTTTCTTT.

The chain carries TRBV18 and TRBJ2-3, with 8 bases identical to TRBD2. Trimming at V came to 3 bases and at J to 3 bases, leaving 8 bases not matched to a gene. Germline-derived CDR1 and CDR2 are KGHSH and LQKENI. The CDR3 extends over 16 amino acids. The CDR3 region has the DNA TGTGCCAGCTCACCCCCCGGACTAGCTCTTACAGATACGCAGTATTTT. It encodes CASSPPGLALTDTQYF.

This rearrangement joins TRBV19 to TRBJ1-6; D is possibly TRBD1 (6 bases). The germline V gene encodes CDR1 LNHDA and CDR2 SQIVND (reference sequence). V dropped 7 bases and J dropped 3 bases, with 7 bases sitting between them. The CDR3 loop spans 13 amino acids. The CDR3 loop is CASKGGYNSPLHF. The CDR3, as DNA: TGTGCCAGTAAAGGGGGCTATAATTCACCCCTCCACTTT.

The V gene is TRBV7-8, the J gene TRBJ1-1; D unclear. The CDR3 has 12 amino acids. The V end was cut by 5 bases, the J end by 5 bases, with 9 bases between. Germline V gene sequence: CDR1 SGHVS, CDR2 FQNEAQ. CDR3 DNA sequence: TGTGCCAGCAGCCCCGGATGGACTGAAGCTTTCTTT. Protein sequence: CASSPGWTEAFF. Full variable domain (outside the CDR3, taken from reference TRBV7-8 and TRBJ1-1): GAGVSQSPRYKVAKRGQDVALRCDPISGHVSLFWYQQALGQGPEFLTYFQNEAQLDKSGLPSDRFFAERPEGSVSTLKIQRTQQEDSAVYLCASSPGWTEAFFGQGTRLTVV.

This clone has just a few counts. DNA for the CDR3: TGTGCCAGCAGCAATTCAGCAGATACGCAGTATTTT. Its protein product is CASSNSADTQYF. This chain uses TRBV6-5 with TRBJ2-3; D remains unclear. The CDR3 is 12 amino acids. Germline loops: CDR1 MNHEY, CDR2 SVGAGI. The V end lost 6 bases, the J end lost 4 bases, and 8 bases lay between the germline ends.

The CDR3 loop reads CASSHLAGAGQETQYF. The CDR3 DNA reads as TGTGCCAGCAGCCATCTAGCGGGGGCCGGGCAAGAGACCCAGTACTTC. The V call is TRBV7-9, the J call TRBJ2-5, with 10 bases aligning to TRBD2. J lost 2 bases, V lost 5 bases, and 8 bases had no gene match. The germline V gene has CDR1 SEHNR and CDR2 FQNEAQ (reference sequence). The CDR3 is made up of 16 amino acids.

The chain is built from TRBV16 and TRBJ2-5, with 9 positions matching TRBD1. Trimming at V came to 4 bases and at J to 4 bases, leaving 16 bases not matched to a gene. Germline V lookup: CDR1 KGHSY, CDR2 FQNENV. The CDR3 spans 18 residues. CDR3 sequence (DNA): TGTGCCAGCAGCCGCCTGAAAGAGGGGGACAGGGTGGGAGAGACCCAGTACTTC. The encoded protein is CASSRLKEGDRVGETQYF. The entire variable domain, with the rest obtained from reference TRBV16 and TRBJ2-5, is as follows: GEEVAQTPKHLVRGEGQKAKLYCAPIKGHSYVFWYQQVLKNEFKFLISFQNENVFDETGMPKERFSAKCLPNSPCSLEIQATKLEDSAVYFCASSRLKEGDRVGETQYFGPGTRLLVL.

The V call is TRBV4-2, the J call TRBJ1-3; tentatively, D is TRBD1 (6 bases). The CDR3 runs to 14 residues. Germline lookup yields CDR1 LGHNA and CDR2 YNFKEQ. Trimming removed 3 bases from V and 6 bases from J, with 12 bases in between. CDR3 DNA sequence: TGTGCCAGCAGCCAGAGACAGGATTCAAACACCATATATTTT. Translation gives CASSQRQDSNTIYF.

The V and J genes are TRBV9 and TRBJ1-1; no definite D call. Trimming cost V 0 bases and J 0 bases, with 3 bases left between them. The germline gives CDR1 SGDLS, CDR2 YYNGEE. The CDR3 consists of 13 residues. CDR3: CASSVAMNTEAFF. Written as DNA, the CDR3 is TGTGCCAGCAGCGTAGCTATGAACACTGAAGCTTTCTTT. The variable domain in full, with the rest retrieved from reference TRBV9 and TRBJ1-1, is DSGVTQTPKHLITATGQRVTLRCSPRSGDLSVYWYQQSLDQGLQFLIQYYNGEERAKGNILERFSAQQFPDLHSELNLSSLELGDSALYFCASSVAMNTEAFFGQGTRLTVV.

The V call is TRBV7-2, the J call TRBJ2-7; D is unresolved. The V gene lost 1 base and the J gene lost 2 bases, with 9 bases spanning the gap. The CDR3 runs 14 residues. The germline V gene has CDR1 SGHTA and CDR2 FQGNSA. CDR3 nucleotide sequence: TGTGCCAGCAGCTTAGAGGGCACGACCTACGAGCAGTACTTC. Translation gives CASSLEGTTYEQYF.

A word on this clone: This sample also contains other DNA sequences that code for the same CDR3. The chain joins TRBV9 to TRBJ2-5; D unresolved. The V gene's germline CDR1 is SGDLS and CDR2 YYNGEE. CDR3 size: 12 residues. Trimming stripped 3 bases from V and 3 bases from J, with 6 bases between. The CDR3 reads CASSATEETQYF. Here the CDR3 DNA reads TGTGCCAGCAGCGCGACCGAAGAGACCCAGTACTTC.

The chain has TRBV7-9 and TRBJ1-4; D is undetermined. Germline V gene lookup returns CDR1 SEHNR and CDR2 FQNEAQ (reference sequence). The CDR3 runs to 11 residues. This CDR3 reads CVTVSMEKLFF. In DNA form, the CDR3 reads TGTGTCACAGTTTCTATGGAAAAACTGTTTTTT. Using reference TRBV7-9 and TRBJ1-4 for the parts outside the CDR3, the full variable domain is DTGVSQNPRHKITKRGQNVTFRCDPISEHNRLYWYRQTLGQGPEFLTYFQNEAQLEKSRLLSDRFSAERPKGSFSTLEIQRTEQGDSAMYLCVTVSMEKLFFGSGTQLSVL.

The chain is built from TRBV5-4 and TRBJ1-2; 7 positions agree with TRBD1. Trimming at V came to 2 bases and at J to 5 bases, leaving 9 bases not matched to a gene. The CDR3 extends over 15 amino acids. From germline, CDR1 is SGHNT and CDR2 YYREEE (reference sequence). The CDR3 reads CASSFWGQKTYGYTF. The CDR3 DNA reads TGTGCCAGCAGCTTCTGGGGACAGAAGACATATGGCTACACCTTC.

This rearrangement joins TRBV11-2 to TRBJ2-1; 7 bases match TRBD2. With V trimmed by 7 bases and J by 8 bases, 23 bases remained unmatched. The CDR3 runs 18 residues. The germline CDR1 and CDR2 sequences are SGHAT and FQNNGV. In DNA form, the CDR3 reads TGTGCCAGCATCGAAACCCGAGCCGGGACCCGCCGGGAGGATGAGCAGTTCTTC. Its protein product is CASIETRAGTRREDEQFF.

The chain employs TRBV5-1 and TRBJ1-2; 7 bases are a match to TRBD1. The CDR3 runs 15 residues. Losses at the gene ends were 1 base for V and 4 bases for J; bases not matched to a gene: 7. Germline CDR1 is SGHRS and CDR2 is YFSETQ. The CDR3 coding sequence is TGCGCCAGCAGCTTGAGCGGCAGGGGGGGCTATGGCTACACCTTC. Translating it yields CASSLSGRGGYGYTF.

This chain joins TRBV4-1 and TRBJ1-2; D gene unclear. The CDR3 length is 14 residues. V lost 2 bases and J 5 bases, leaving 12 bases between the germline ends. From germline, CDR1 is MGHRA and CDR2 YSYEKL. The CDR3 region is CASSQTRSFYGYTF. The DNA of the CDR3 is TGCGCCAGCAGCCAAACCAGGAGTTTTTATGGCTACACCTTC.